The 27 T cell receptor beta chains below come from one sample, sequenced in a study of OX40 agonist ivuxolimab in advanced cancers. Here immunoSEQ multiplex PCR was the method, and the copy in TCRdb shows in-frame clones only, minus some. The sample holds approximately 50,000 clones; 85% to 95% are singletons and the top ten take roughly 11%. The starting material was CD4+ or CD8+ T cells sorted from blood, obtained in a trial of the OX40 agonist ivuxolimab. Receptor source: an adult with an advanced solid tumor such as melanoma, head and neck, liver or kidney cancer.

J is TRBJ2-1 and V is TRBV11-3; no definite D call. CDR3 size: 14 residues. Trimming stripped 0 bases from V and 1 base from J, with 4 bases between. Germline V gene data show CDR1 as SGHNT and CDR2 as YENEEA. Here the CDR3 reads CASSLDSSYNEQFF. Here the CDR3 DNA reads TGTGCCAGCAGCTTAGATTCATCCTACAATGAGCAGTTCTTC.

The rearrangement uses TRBV6-5 and TRBJ2-7; no clear D. Germline loops: CDR1 MNHEY, CDR2 SVGAGI. Between the trimmed V and J ends, which lost 4 bases and 2 bases, there was a span of 9 bases. The CDR3 consists of 13 residues. CDR3 amino acids: CASSLGITYEQYF. CDR3 bases: TGTGCCAGCAGTTTGGGGATAACCTACGAGCAGTACTTC.

This clone appeared a single time. The chain recombines TRBV13 with TRBJ2-5, with 7 bases fitting TRBD2. The CDR3 has 22 residues. CDR1 is PRHDT and CDR2 is FYEKMQ in the germline V gene (reference sequence). After removal of 4 bases from V and 5 bases from J, the junction contained 31 bases not matched to a gene. The CDR3 bases are TGTGCCAGCAGCTCGGCCGATTCCCCACACCCTTCGGGTGGGAGGGCCATGGAGACCCAGTACTTC. It codes for CASSSADSPHPSGGRAMETQYF.

V usage is TRBV7-9 and J usage is TRBJ2-1, with 7 bases that match TRBD2. CDR3 size: 13 residues. V dropped 6 bases and J dropped 3; count of bases not matched to a gene: 2. Germline values: CDR1 SEHNR, CDR2 FQNEAQ (reference sequence). CDR3 region: CASSWTSYNEQFF. CDR3 nucleotides: TGTGCCAGCAGTTGGACTAGCTACAATGAGCAGTTCTTC.

V usage is TRBV7-9 and J usage is TRBJ2-7; 12 bases agree with TRBD2. Germline V gene data show CDR1 as SEHNR and CDR2 as FQNEAQ (reference sequence). After removal of 7 bases from V and 4 bases from J, the junction contained 5 bases not matched to a gene. The CDR3 is 14 amino acids. The CDR3 is CASTKGLAGYEQYF. In nucleotides, the CDR3 is TGTGCCAGCACCAAAGGACTAGCGGGGTACGAGCAGTACTTC.

This clone was recorded once. This rearrangement joins TRBV7-8 to TRBJ2-2; the match to TRBD1 covers 9 bases. The ends lost 5 bases at V and 0 bases at J; junction bases unmatched: 10. The CDR3 consists of 18 residues. Germline lookup yields CDR1 SGHVS and CDR2 FQNEAQ. CDR3 in DNA: TGTGCCAGCAGCCCCCGGGACAGGGATCGAACGAACACCGGGGAGCTGTTTTTT. It codes for CASSPRDRDRTNTGELFF.

The gene calls are TRBV19 and TRBJ2-1; 11 bases fit TRBD2. Germline V CDR1 and CDR2: LNHDA, SQIVND (reference sequence). CDR3 length: 15 residues. Germline trimming cut 4 bases from V and 7 bases from J; bases unmatched to any gene: 6. The CDR3: CASSKVLAGENEQFF. The CDR3, as DNA: TGTGCCAGTAGTAAGGTACTAGCGGGAGAAAATGAGCAGTTCTTC.

This chain uses TRBV6-5 with TRBJ2-1, with a possible D match to TRBD2 (5 bases). CDR3 length: 14 residues. With 2 bases removed from V and 9 bases from J, the gap between germline ends came to 14 bases. The V gene's germline CDR1 is MNHEY and CDR2 SVGAGI. The CDR3 DNA is TGTGCCAGCAGTTACGGGATCCCAGAGGGTGAGCAGTTCTTC. It translates to CASSYGIPEGEQFF.

V gene TRBV29-1 combines with J gene TRBJ2-2; D not certain. Germline CDR1 and CDR2: SQVTM and ANQGSEA. The ends were cut back, 5 bases at V and 3 bases at J, with 10 bases in the middle. The CDR3 has 13 amino acids. CDR3 sequence reads: CSVNLVDTGELFF. In DNA form, the CDR3 reads TGCAGCGTTAATTTGGTGGACACCGGGGAGCTGTTTTTT.

In the case of this clone: The junction does not match germline at one end; this may be a read error. Other DNA sequences in this sample translate to the same CDR3. The rearrangement links TRBV5-1 to TRBJ2-7; TRBD2 is a possible D gene (6 bases). Germline-derived CDR1 and CDR2 are SGHRS and YFSETQ. The CDR3 spans 15 residues. CDR3 amino acids: CASSPHKGLDYEQYF. The CDR3 region has the DNA TGCGCCAGCAGCCCTCATAAGGGACTTGACTACGAGCAGTACTTT.

The genes are TRBV7-8 and TRBJ2-1; D gene unclear. The V gene's germline CDR1 is SGHVS and CDR2 FQNEAQ. The CDR3 contains 13 residues. V dropped 5 bases and J dropped 10 bases, with 15 bases sitting between them. The CDR3 nucleotides read TGTGCCAGCAGCCAGACTCCGGTTGGAGAGCAGTTCTTC. Its protein product is CASSQTPVGEQFF. Combining the CDR3 with reference TRBV7-8 and TRBJ2-1 gives the whole variable domain GAGVSQSPRYKVAKRGQDVALRCDPISGHVSLFWYQQALGQGPEFLTYFQNEAQLDKSGLPSDRFFAERPEGSVSTLKIQRTQQEDSAVYLCASSQTPVGEQFFGPGTRLTVL.

The chain combines TRBV21-1 with TRBJ1-4; the table calls TRBD1, which could not be checked here. TRBV21-1 is listed as a pseudogene. CDR3 size: 13 residues. CDR3 amino acids: CASRRTVGEKLFF. The CDR3 DNA follows: TGTGCCAGCAGGAGGACAGTGGGTGAAAAACTGTTTTTT.

The V gene is TRBV9, the J gene TRBJ1-2, with a tentative D call TRBD1 (5 bases). Trimming shortened V by 4 bases and J by 0 bases, and 13 bases separated the two germline ends. CDR1 is SGDLS, CDR2 YYNGEE, per germline. This CDR3 spans 15 amino acids. This chain's CDR3 is CASSPEGQPNYGYTF. The CDR3 region has the DNA TGTGCCAGCAGCCCGGAGGGGCAACCTAACTATGGCTACACCTTC.

V and J are TRBV2 and TRBJ1-4; TRBD1 might be the D (6 bases). V was shortened by 5 bases and J by 12 bases, with 19 bases between the two germline ends. The CDR3 covers 14 residues. Per germline, CDR1 SNHLY and CDR2 FYNNEI. As DNA, the CDR3 is TGTGCCAGCAGTCTGGGGGCAGGGGCCGGGGAACTGTTTTTT. It encodes CASSLGAGAGELFF. The full variable domain, with the rest looked up from reference TRBV2 and TRBJ1-4, is EPEVTQTPSHQVTQMGQEVILRCVPISNHLYFYWYRQILGQKVEFLVSFYNNEISEKSEIFDDQFSVERPDGSNFTLKIRSTKLEDSAMYFCASSLGAGAGELFFGSGTQLSVL.

This clone has just one count. J is TRBJ2-2 and V is TRBV6-5; D is uncertain. CDR1 and CDR2 (germline): MNHEY, SVGAGI. Trimming cost V 4 bases and J 0 bases, with 6 bases left between them. The CDR3 spans 14 residues. CDR3 amino acids: CASSLRTNTGELFF. CDR3 sequence (DNA): TGTGCCAGCAGTTTGCGTACGAACACCGGGGAGCTGTTTTTT.

This clone showed up just once. This rearrangement joins TRBV4-3 to TRBJ2-2, with 9 nucleotides matching TRBD2. The length of the CDR3 is 17 residues. Germline assignment: CDR1 LGHNA and CDR2 YSLEER. Losses at the gene ends were 1 base for V and 3 bases for J; bases not matched to a gene: 6. CDR3 bases: TGCGCCAGCAGCCAAGGTGTGGCGGGAGGGGACACCGGGGAGCTGTTTTTT. Its translation is CASSQGVAGGDTGELFF.

The gene calls are TRBV5-1 and TRBJ1-2; D not certain. The V end was cut by 0 bases, the J end by 5 bases, with 17 bases between. The CDR3 covers 16 residues. Germline CDR1 is SGHRS and CDR2 is YFSETQ. Here the CDR3 reads CASSLANFGFDYGYTF. The CDR3 DNA follows: TGCGCCAGCAGCTTGGCCAACTTCGGGTTCGATTATGGCTACACCTTC.

The chain has TRBV5-8 and TRBJ1-5; D gene ambiguous. CDR1 is SGHTS, CDR2 YDEGEE, per germline. Trimming shortened V by 1 base and J by 0 bases, and 8 bases separated the two germline ends. This CDR3 spans 15 amino acids. The CDR3 spells CASSLYPYSNQPQHF. For the CDR3, the DNA is TGTGCCAGCAGCTTGTACCCTTATAGCAATCAGCCCCAGCATTTT.

V is TRBV27 and J is TRBJ2-2; D is ambiguous. CDR3 size: 12 residues. Trimming stripped 6 bases from V and 4 bases from J, with 6 bases between. Germline CDR1 MNHEY, CDR2 SMNVEV (reference sequence). The CDR3 coding sequence is TGTGCCAGCAGAGATACCACCGGGGAGCTGTTTTTT. Protein sequence: CASRDTTGELFF.

The genes are TRBV11-2 and TRBJ2-3, with no clear D. Trimming left V 5 bases short and J 2 bases short, with 8 bases between. There are 13 residues in the CDR3. Germline values: CDR1 SGHAT, CDR2 FQNNGV. The CDR3 loop reads CASSVRFTDTQYF. In DNA form, the CDR3 reads TGTGCCAGCAGCGTACGGTTCACAGATACGCAGTATTTT.

This clone was found once. The rearrangement joins TRBV5-6 to TRBJ2-7; D unresolved. The CDR3 runs to 12 residues. Trimming left V 3 bases short and J 3 bases short, with 7 bases between. Germline lookup yields CDR1 SGHDT and CDR2 YYEEEE. In nucleotides, the CDR3 is TGTGCCAGCAGCTCGGACCTCTACGAGCAGTACTTC. It translates to CASSSDLYEQYF. Filled out from reference TRBV5-6 and TRBJ2-7, the complete variable domain reads DAGVTQSPTHLIKTRGQQVTLRCSPKSGHDTVSWYQQALGQGPQFIFQYYEEEERQRGNFPDRFSGHQFPNYSSELNVNALLLGDSALYLCASSSDLYEQYFGPGTRLTVT.

The table lists this clone with a count of one. The chain has TRBV19 and TRBJ1-2; D is ambiguous. The CDR3 spans 13 residues. Trimming took 5 bases from V and 2 from J, leaving 9 bases between them. The germline V gene has CDR1 LNHDA and CDR2 SQIVND (reference sequence). The CDR3 DNA is TGTGCCAGTAGTCAGGCGGAAAACTATGGCTACACCTTC. It specifies CASSQAENYGYTF.

The rearrangement uses TRBV6-1 and TRBJ2-7; D is unresolved. The CDR3 spans 13 residues. The V gene lost 6 bases and the J gene lost 2 bases, with 11 bases spanning the gap. CDR1 is MNHNS, CDR2 SASEGT, per germline. The CDR3 nucleotides are TGTGCCAGCAGAACTATGCCGGCCTACGAGCAGTACTTC. Translating gives CASRTMPAYEQYF.

This clone was seen a few times. This chain connects TRBV4-2 to TRBJ1-1; no firm D call. The V end was cut by 11 bases, the J end by 1 base, with 11 bases between. Germline V CDR1 and CDR2: LGHNA, YNFKEQ. This CDR3 has 12 amino acids. The CDR3 here is CAVGRGNTEAFF. The CDR3 DNA is TGTGCCGTAGGACGGGGGAACACTGAAGCTTTCTTT.

This clone was detected only once. The V and J genes are TRBV4-1 and TRBJ2-1; TRBD1 matches at 9 bases. The junction had 10 bases not matched to a gene; V was cut back by 3 bases and J by 4 bases. The CDR3 runs to 17 residues. Germline CDR1 reads MGHRA; CDR2 reads YSYEKL. The CDR3 DNA is TGCGCCAGCAGCCATAGAACAGGGGGCGCTCAGTACAATGAGCAGTTCTTC. Translating gives CASSHRTGGAQYNEQFF.

V and J are TRBV19 and TRBJ2-3, with 13 nucleotides matching TRBD2. This CDR3 spans 18 amino acids. CDR1 and CDR2 from the germline V gene are LNHDA and SQIVND (reference sequence). V was pared by 5 bases and J by 5 bases, with 13 bases of the junction left unmatched. CDR3 in amino acids: CASSPRSWTSGRLDTQYF. The CDR3 nucleotides are TGTGCCAGTAGTCCCCGCTCCTGGACTAGCGGGAGATTAGATACGCAGTATTTT. Full variable domain (remainder filled in from reference TRBV19 and TRBJ2-3): DGGITQSPKYLFRKEGQNVTLSCEQNLNHDAMYWYRQDPGQGLRLIYYSQIVNDFQKGDIAEGYSVSREKKESFPLTVTSAQKNPTAFYLCASSPRSWTSGRLDTQYFGPGTRLTVL.

This sequence joins TRBV4-2 and TRBJ2-7, with D unclear. The V end was cut by 1 base, the J end by 2 bases, with 12 bases between. CDR1 and CDR2 (germline): LGHNA, YNFKEQ. There are 15 residues in the CDR3. CDR3 protein: CASSQAFGPTYEQYF. The CDR3 DNA reads TGTGCCAGCAGCCAAGCCTTTGGCCCGACCTACGAGCAGTACTTC.